This T cell receptor beta chain was recorded in a study of CD8 T cells in ankylosing spondylitis. This clonotype was counted ten times or more. Quantitative 5'-RACE with molecular barcodes produced the TCR beta libraries. TCRdb reprocessed the 5' RACE reads via MiXCR and lists one record per CDR3 protein. The data contain over 75,000 distinct CDR3 sequences, approximately 9% of them singletons. Germline V gene sequence: CDR1 SGHRS, CDR2 YFSETQ. This CDR3 region has 13 residues. V was clipped by 4 bases and J by 2 bases, with 4 bases between them. This chain connects TRBV5-1 to TRBJ2-6; no clear D gene. The sequence was obtained from a male donor with ankylosing spondylitis or in good health (not recorded which). The specimen sequenced was blood, either unsorted or a sorted T cell fraction (not recorded which). CDR3 sequence reads: CASSPAGANVLTF. The CDR3, as DNA: TGCGCCAGCAGCCCAGCTGGGGCCAACGTCCTGACTTTC.